This TCR beta chain was found in a study of shared clonotypes between healthy human individuals. This clone has just one count. Trimming stripped 0 bases from V and 6 bases from J, with 12 bases between. The CDR3 runs to 14 residues. In germline, CDR1 is SGHTA, CDR2 FQGNSA. Measured with immunoSEQ multiplex PCR; TCRdb has only the in-frame clones, and not every one. The table has roughly 2 million clones, around 95% seen once. The chain couples TRBV7-2 to TRBJ2-7, with a weak D call TRBD2 (7 bases). This clonotype originated in a man aged 18 to 29 in good health. The specimen sequenced was naive CD4+ T cells sorted from blood. Regarding subset: CD45RA+ positively selected. CDR3: CASSLARGGREQYF. CDR3 coding DNA: TGTGCCAGCAGCTTAGCAAGGGGGGGTCGCGAGCAGTACTTC.